This is a list of T cell receptor beta chains from one sample in a study of glioma-infiltrating T cells. MiXCR was run by TCRdb on the multiplex PCR reads, yielding one entry per CDR3 protein. The data hold about 200,000 distinct CDR3 sequences, with approximately 30% observed a single time. The material sequenced was glioma tissue, nonneoplastic brain tissue, or PBMCs (not recorded which). All receptors derive from a human donor with low-grade glioma or glioblastoma, undergoing nonglioma brain surgery, or in good health (not recorded which). Each CDR3 is given with its conserved first and last residue. Each record gives: clone size, V gene, J gene, D gene, CDR3 DNA, CDR3 protein. The D gene is left open where the match is weak. The size of a clone is reported for some rows only, either as once, few or many, or as a class for expanded clones.

many,TRBV4-2,TRBJ2-3,NA,TGTGCCAGCAGCCAAGACGGGTCTACCACAGATACGCAGTATTTT,CASSQDGSTTDTQYF
many,TRBV10-3,TRBJ1-2,NA,TGTGCCATCAGTGAGTCGAGGTTAGCTAACTATGGCTACACCTTC,CAISESRLANYGYTF
few,TRBV12-3/TRBV12-4,TRBJ2-5,NA,TGTGCCAGCAGTTCCAGCGCCGACAGGAAGACGACCCAGTACTTC,CASSSSADRKTTQYF
NA,TRBV19,TRBJ2-7,NA,TGTGCCAGTAAGGTCGGGGACACCGGCTACGAGCAGTACTTC,CASKVGDTGYEQYF
few,TRBV7-3,TRBJ1-2,NA,TGTGCCAGCAGCTTAGGTGCAGGGGCCGCTCATGGCTACACCTTC,CASSLGAGAAHGYTF
many,TRBV6-1,TRBJ1-1,NA,TGTGCCAGCAGTGAGAATTTTAACACTGAAGCTTTCTTT,CASSENFNTEAFF
many,TRBV4-3,TRBJ2-7,NA,TGCGCCAGCAGCCAAGATCTCGGGGGAACGCCTTACGAGCAGTACTTC,CASSQDLGGTPYEQYF
many,TRBV6-1,TRBJ2-7,NA,TGTGCCAGCAGAAACACCGTAACAGGGTACGGGTACGAGCAGTACTTC,CASRNTVTGYGYEQYF
NA,TRBV5-4,TRBJ2-3,TRBD2,TGCGCCAGCAGCCAAGATGTGTTCCCGGGACTAGCGGTCCAGTATTTT,CASSQDVFPGLAVQYF
many,TRBV4-3,TRBJ1-2,NA,TGCGCCAGCAGCCAAGTTCTCGGGCAGGGTGACGGCTACACCTTC,CASSQVLGQGDGYTF
NA,TRBV5-1,TRBJ2-7,TRBD1,TGCGCCAGCAGCATCTCGACAGGGGGCTACGAGCAGTACTTC,CASSISTGGYEQYF
many,TRBV20-1,TRBJ2-3,NA,TGCAGTGCTTACGACTCCCGCGGGTATACGCAGTATTTT,CSAYDSRGYTQYF
NA,TRBV27,TRBJ2-3,TRBD2,TGTGCCCGCAGTGAGTTGACTAGCGGGAGGGAGAGGGCTAGCACAGATACGAAGTATTTT,CARSELTSGRERASTDTKYF
few,TRBV29-1,TRBJ2-7,TRBD1,TGCAGCGGGGCGACAGGGACCTACGAGCAGTACTTC,CSGATGTYEQYF
many,TRBV7-8,TRBJ2-5,TRBD1,TGTGCCAGCAGCCTAGGACAGGGGGCTCCAAAGTACTTC,CASSLGQGAPKYF
many,TRBV27,TRBJ2-2,NA,TGTGCCAGCAGTTTATCGTACGGGAGTGGCGGGGAGCTGTTTTTT,CASSLSYGSGGELFF
many,TRBV6-1,TRBJ1-3,NA,TGTGCCAGCAGTCCCCGCCGGGACGGAAGAGGAAACACCATATATTTT,CASSPRRDGRGNTIYF